This T cell receptor (beta chain) was recorded in a study of blood T cells in healthy people across ages. As for this clonotype: A much larger clone is a single base away; this may be a read error.

Germline values: CDR1 SGHRS, CDR2 YFSETQ. This CDR3 comprises 17 residues. Trimming pared 3 bases from V and 1 base from J, leaving 17 bases between. Primers used in a second PCR of about 7 to 12 cycles were a sample-barcoded 5' primer and a J-beta primer mix. One entry per CDR3 protein results from TCRdb running MiXCR on the 5' RACE reads. The sample holds some 790,000 distinct CDR3 sequences; 25% to 35% are singletons and the top ten take around 15%. The sequencing input was blood. The source is a woman of 80 years or more in good health. The genes are TRBV5-1 and TRBJ2-4; D call uncertain. CDR3 loop: CASSSETSIGAKNIQYF. CDR3 sequence (DNA): TGCGCCAGCAGCTCCGAGACCTCCATCGGGGCCAAAAACATTCAGTACTTC. Drawing the rest from reference TRBV5-1 and TRBJ2-4, the complete variable domain is KAGVTQTPRYLIKTRGQQVTLSCSPISGHRSVSWYQQTPGQGLQFLFEYFSETQRNKGNFPGRFSGRQFSNSRSEMNVSTLELGDSALYLCASSSETSIGAKNIQYFGAGTRLSVL.